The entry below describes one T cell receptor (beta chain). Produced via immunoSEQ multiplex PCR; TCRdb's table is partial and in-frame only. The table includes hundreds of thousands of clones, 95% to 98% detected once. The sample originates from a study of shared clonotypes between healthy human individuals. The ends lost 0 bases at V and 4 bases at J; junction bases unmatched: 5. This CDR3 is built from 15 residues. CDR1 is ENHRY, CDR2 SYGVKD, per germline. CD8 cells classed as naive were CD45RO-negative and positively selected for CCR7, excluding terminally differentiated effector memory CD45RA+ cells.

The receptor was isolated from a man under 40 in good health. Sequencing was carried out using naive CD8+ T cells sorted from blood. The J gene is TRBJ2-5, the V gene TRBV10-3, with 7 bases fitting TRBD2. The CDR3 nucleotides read TGTGCCATCAGTGAGTCTTCCGGGGGGATAGAGACCCAGTACTTC. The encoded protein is CAISESSGGIETQYF.